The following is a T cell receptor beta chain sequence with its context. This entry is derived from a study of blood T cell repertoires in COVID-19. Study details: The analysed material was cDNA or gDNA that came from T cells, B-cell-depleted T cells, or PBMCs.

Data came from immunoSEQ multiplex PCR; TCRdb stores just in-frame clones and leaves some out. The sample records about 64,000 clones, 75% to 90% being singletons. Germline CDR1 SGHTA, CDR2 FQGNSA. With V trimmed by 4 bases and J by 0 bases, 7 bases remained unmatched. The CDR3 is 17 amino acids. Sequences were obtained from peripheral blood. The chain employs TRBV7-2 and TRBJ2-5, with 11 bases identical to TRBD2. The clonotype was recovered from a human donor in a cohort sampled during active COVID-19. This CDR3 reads CASSSTTSGEYQETQYF. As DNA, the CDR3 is TGTGCCAGCAGCTCAACGACTAGCGGGGAGTACCAAGAGACCCAGTACTTC.